The clone carrying this TCR beta chain was counted between two and nine times. Its antigen is as yet unknown. This sample is drawn from a study of regulatory T cells in long-lasting Graves disease. CDR1 MNHEY and CDR2 SVGEGT come from the germline V gene. This CDR3 has 15 amino acids. The ends were cut back, 6 bases at V and 1 base at J, with 10 bases in the middle. To make TCR beta libraries, researchers used iRepertoire HTBI primers and Arm-PCR of CDR3 regions. TCRdb reprocessed the multiplex PCR reads with MiXCR, giving one entry per CDR3 protein. Counted here are a few hundred thousand distinct CDR3 sequences, 20% occurring once; the ten biggest clones make up about 15%. Study findings and constraints: TRBV28, TRBJ1-2 and TRBJ2-5 were segments that persistent disease favored.

The sample's time point: newly diagnosed GD, antithyroid drugs for less than 3 months. Generation of the TCR library employed RNA extracted from PBMCs. Into tubes containing EDTA, 8 to 9.5 milliliters of peripheral blood were drawn. The source material was peripheral blood mononuclear cells (PBMCs), sampled at new diagnosis, from a patient treated with antithyroid drugs. The receptor was derived from a female donor with Graves disease. The chain combines TRBV6-2 or TRBV6-3 with TRBJ1-6; D is ambiguous. In DNA, the CDR3 is TGTGCCAGCAGACCGACCGCGTCCTATAATTCACCCCTCCACTTT. Translation: CASRPTASYNSPLHF.